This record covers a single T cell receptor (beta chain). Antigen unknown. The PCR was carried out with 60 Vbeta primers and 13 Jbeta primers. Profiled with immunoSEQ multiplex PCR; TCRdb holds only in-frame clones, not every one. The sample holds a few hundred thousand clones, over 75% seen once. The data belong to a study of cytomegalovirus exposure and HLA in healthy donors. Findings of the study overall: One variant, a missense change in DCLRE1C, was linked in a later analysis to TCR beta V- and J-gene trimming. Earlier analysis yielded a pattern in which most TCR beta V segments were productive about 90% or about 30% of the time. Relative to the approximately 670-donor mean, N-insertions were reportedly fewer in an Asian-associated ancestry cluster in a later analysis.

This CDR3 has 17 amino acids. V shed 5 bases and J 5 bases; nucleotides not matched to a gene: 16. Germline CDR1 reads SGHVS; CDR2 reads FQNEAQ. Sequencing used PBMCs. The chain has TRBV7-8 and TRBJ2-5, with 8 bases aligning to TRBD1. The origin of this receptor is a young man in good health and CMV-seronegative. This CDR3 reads CASSTPPGTGGRETQYF. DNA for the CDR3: TGTGCCAGCAGCACACCACCAGGGACAGGAGGGCGGGAGACCCAGTACTTC.